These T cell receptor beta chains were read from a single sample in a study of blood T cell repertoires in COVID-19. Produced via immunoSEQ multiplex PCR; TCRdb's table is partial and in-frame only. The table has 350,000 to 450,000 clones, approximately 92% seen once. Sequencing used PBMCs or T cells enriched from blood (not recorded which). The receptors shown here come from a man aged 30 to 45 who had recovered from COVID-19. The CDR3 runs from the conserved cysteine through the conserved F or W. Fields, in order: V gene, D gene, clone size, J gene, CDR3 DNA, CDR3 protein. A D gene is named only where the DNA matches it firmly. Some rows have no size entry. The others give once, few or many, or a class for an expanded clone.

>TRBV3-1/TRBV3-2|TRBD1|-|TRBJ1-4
TGTGCCAGCAGCCACCTCTCCGGGACAGGGGAAGAAAAACTGTTTTTT
CASSHLSGTGEEKLFF
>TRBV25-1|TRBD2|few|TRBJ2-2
TGTGCCAGCAGTGGACTAGCGGGCCTGGAACGAGGCGGGGAGCTGTTTTTT
CASSGLAGLERGGELFF
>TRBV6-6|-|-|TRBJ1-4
TGTGCCAGCAGTCCTGGGAGGGATTGGGAAAAACTGTTTTTT
CASSPGRDWEKLFF
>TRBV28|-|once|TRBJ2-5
TGTGCCACCGGCGGAGGGCGAGTAGAGACCCAGTACTTC
CATGGGRVETQYF
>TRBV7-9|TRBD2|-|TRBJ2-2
TGTGCCAGCAGCACACGTGGACTAGCGAGACGGGGGAACACCGGGGAGCTGTTTTTT
CASSTRGLARRGNTGELFF
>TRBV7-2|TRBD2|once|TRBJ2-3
TGTGCCAGCAGCACCGGACTAGCGGGAGGGTCAGATACGCAGTATTTT
CASSTGLAGGSDTQYF
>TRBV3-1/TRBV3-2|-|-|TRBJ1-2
TGTGCCAGCAGCCAAGAGTCCATGGGCTACACCTTC
CASSQESMGYTF
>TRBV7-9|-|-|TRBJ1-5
TGTGCCAGCAGCCCTAGCGAGGATTTCAGTAATCAGCCCCAGCATTTT
CASSPSEDFSNQPQHF
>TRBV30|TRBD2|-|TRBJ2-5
TGTGCCTGCCACGGGACTAGCGGCTGGGGGACCCAGTACTTC
CACHGTSGWGTQYF
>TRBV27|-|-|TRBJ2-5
TGTGCCAGCAGTCCCCCGACGGAGCAAGAGACCCAGTACTTC
CASSPPTEQETQYF
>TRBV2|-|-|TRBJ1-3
TGTGCCAGCACCCGCGTTGGGCTCAACTCTGGAAACACCATATATTTT
CASTRVGLNSGNTIYF
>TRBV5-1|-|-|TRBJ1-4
TGCGCCAGCAGTAGGGGCGGTAATGAAAAACTGTTTTTT
CASSRGGNEKLFF
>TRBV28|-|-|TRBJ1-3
-
CASSSSPDRGHTIYF
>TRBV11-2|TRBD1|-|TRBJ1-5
TGTGCCAGCAGCTTGACAGGGAATCAGCCCCAGCATTTT
CASSLTGNQPQHF
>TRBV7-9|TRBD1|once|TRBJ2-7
TGTGCCAGCAGCTTATGGGACAGAGGCGAGCAGTACTTC
CASSLWDRGEQYF
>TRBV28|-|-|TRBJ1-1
TGTGCCAGCACCTTAGTAGGGGGGGAGACTGAAGCTTTCTTT
CASTLVGGETEAFF
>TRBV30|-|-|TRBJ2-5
TGTGCCTGGAGTGTACGTTGGGGGGTGAATCAAGAGACCCAGTACTTC
CAWSVRWGVNQETQYF
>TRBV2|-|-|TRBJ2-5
TGTGCCAGCAGTGAAGCGCTTTCTAGATGGGGAGGGACCCAGTACTTC
CASSEALSRWGGTQYF
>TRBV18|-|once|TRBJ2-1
TGTGCCAGCTCACCAGCAACTGGCGGGAATGAGCAGTTCTTC
CASSPATGGNEQFF
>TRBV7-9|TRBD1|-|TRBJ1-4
TGTGCCAGCAGCTTAATGGACAGGGGTGATGAAAAACTGTTTTTT
CASSLMDRGDEKLFF
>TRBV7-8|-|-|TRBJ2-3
TGTGCCAGCAGCTTAGCCAGCGCAGGGGATACGCAGTATTTT
CASSLASAGDTQYF
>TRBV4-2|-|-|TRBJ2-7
TGTGCCAGCAGCCAAGAACCTAGATCCTACGAGCAGTACTTC
CASSQEPRSYEQYF
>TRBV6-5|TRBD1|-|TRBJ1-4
TGTGCCAGCAGTAGACAGGGGGCACCTAATGAAAAACTGTTTTTT
CASSRQGAPNEKLFF
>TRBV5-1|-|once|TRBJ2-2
TGCGCCAGCAGCCGCCTGACAGAAAACACCGGGGAGCTGTTTTTT
CASSRLTENTGELFF
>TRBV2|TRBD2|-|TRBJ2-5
TGTGCCAGCAGTGAAAGGTCGCTAGCGGGAGTGACTTGGGAGACCCAGTACTTC
CASSERSLAGVTWETQYF
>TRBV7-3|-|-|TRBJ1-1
TGTGCCAGCAGCTCCGTCGTCCGCACTGAAGCTTTCTTT
CASSSVVRTEAFF
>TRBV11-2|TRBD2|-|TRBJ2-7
TGTGCCAGCAGCTCGACTAGCGGACCAACCTACGAGCAGTACTTC
CASSSTSGPTYEQYF